Shown below are 27 T cell receptor beta chains from a single sample sequenced in a study of control samples from healthy donors and cancer patients. TCRdb's copy holds only in-frame clones and misses some; the assay was immunoSEQ multiplex PCR. Of roughly 58,000 clones detected, 70% to 90% appear once; the ten largest clones hold roughly 13%. Sequencing input: PBMCs. The receptor set was obtained from a woman aged 60-75 years with lung cancer.

J is TRBJ2-5 and V is TRBV6-5, with D tentatively TRBD1 (6 bases). The CDR3 has 15 residues. Trimming removed 3 bases from V and 4 bases from J, with 15 bases in between. The germline V gene has CDR1 MNHEY and CDR2 SVGAGI. CDR3 amino acids: CASSYLGRGSETQYF. In DNA form, the CDR3 reads TGTGCCAGCAGTTATCTCGGCAGGGGATCAGAGACCCAGTACTTC.

In its sample, this clone was seen once. The chain has TRBV18 and TRBJ1-4; 10 nucleotides agree with TRBD1. The V segment lost 3 bases and the J segment 2 bases; nucleotides outside the gene matches: 21. Germline assignment: CDR1 KGHSH and CDR2 LQKENI. The CDR3 has 22 residues. For the CDR3, the DNA is TGTGCCAGCTCACCGCGTCGATCTATCCGGGACAGGGGTTTCCAGACTAATGAAAAACTGTTTTTT. Translating it yields CASSPRRSIRDRGFQTNEKLFF.

This clone was counted only a few times. This chain uses TRBV3-1 (or the pseudogene TRBV3-2) with TRBJ2-7, with 8 bases lining up with TRBD1. This CDR3 is built from 12 residues. Trimming removed 3 bases from V and 9 bases from J; junction bases left unmatched: 4. From germline, CDR1 is LGHDT and CDR2 YNNKEL (reference sequence). CDR3 sequence reads: CASSHGQGGQYF. DNA for the CDR3: TGTGCCAGCAGCCACGGACAGGGCGGGCAGTACTTC.

The chain is built from TRBV2 and TRBJ2-7; 8 bases are a match to TRBD2. This CDR3 is built from 14 residues. The ends lost 5 bases at V and 4 bases at J; junction bases unmatched: 7. Germline V gene data show CDR1 as SNHLY and CDR2 as FYNNEI. The CDR3 nucleotides read TGTGCCAGCAGTTTCAGCGGGAGTGGTTACGAGCAGTACTTC. It translates to CASSFSGSGYEQYF.

The V gene is TRBV3-1 (or the pseudogene TRBV3-2), the J gene TRBJ2-1, with D perhaps TRBD2 (6 bases). This CDR3 contains 15 residues. V was cut by 0 bases and J by 0 bases, with 6 bases left in between. Looked up from germline, CDR1 is LGHDT and CDR2 is YNNKEL (reference sequence). CDR3 coding DNA: TGTGCCAGCAGCCAAGACGGGAGCTCCTACAATGAGCAGTTCTTC. The encoded protein is CASSQDGSSYNEQFF.

The CDR3 DNA reads TGTGCCAGCAGCTTCCTCGACTCCCGCCAGACCCAGTACTTC. Translating gives CASSFLDSRQTQYF. V usage is TRBV11-2 and J usage is TRBJ2-5; D is undetermined. The CDR3 covers 14 residues. The V gene's germline CDR1 is SGHAT and CDR2 FQNNGV. Trimming took off 3 bases at V and 6 bases at J, with 14 bases between the two ends.

The V and J genes are TRBV30 and TRBJ1-2; TRBD1 might be the D (6 bases). With 2 bases removed from V and 2 bases from J, the gap between germline ends came to 9 bases. The CDR3 has 13 amino acids. CDR1 and CDR2 (germline): GTSNPN, SVGIG (reference sequence). CDR3 protein: CAWSSQGNYGYTF. The CDR3 DNA is TGTGCCTGGAGTTCGCAGGGGAACTATGGCTACACCTTC.

This chain connects TRBV7-9 to TRBJ2-5; perhaps D is TRBD1 or TRBD2 (5 bases each). The V gene's germline CDR1 is SEHNR and CDR2 FQNEAQ (reference sequence). With 5 bases removed from V and 1 base from J, the gap between germline ends came to 11 bases. This CDR3 spans 14 amino acids. CDR3 sequence reads: CASSLAGGQETQYF. Here the CDR3 DNA reads TGTGCCAGCAGCCTGGCTGGGGGCCAAGAGACCCAGTACTTC.

This chain links TRBV6-6 with TRBJ2-7; D unresolved. Trimming took 0 bases from V and 2 from J, leaving 2 bases between them. Germline CDR1 MNHNY, CDR2 SVGAGI (reference sequence). The CDR3 is 12 residues long. The CDR3, as DNA: TGTGCCAGCAGTTACTCGCCCTACGAGCAGTACTTC. Translation gives CASSYSPYEQYF.

The chain uses TRBV3-1 (or the pseudogene TRBV3-2) and TRBJ1-4, with unresolved D. Germline CDR1 is LGHDT and CDR2 is YNNKEL (reference sequence). CDR3 length: 13 residues. The germline V and J ends were trimmed by 4 bases and 8 bases, with 11 bases remaining between them. CDR3 region: CASSRLFLEKLFF. CDR3 DNA sequence: TGTGCCAGCAGCCGCCTCTTCCTGGAAAAACTGTTTTTT.

This clone has only one observation. This chain joins TRBV5-6 and TRBJ2-1, with D possibly TRBD2 on 6 matching bases. Per the germline V gene, CDR1 is SGHDT and CDR2 is YYEEEE. V was clipped by 4 bases and J by 7 bases, with 12 bases between them. The CDR3 runs to 13 residues. The CDR3 protein is CASSGGRWNEQFF. The DNA for the CDR3 is TGTGCCAGCAGCGGAGGGAGGTGGAATGAGCAGTTCTTC.

The rearrangement joins TRBV13 to TRBJ1-1; tentative D call: TRBD1 (5 bases). The V and J ends lost 3 bases and 0 bases respectively, with 8 bases between them. The CDR3 totals 14 residues. CDR1 is PRHDT, CDR2 FYEKMQ, per germline (reference sequence). The CDR3 DNA is TGTGCCAGCAGCTTGGGGCAGCTGAACACTGAAGCTTTCTTT. This encodes CASSLGQLNTEAFF.

The V call is TRBV28, the J call TRBJ2-7; the match to TRBD1 covers 11 bases. CDR1 MDHEN and CDR2 SYDVKM come from the germline V gene. V was pared by 8 bases and J by 2 bases, with 8 bases of the junction left unmatched. The CDR3 is 15 residues long. The CDR3 DNA follows: TGTGCCAGCGGATCAACGGGACAGGGGGCCTACGAGCAGTACTTC. This sequence encodes CASGSTGQGAYEQYF.

The chain uses TRBV7-8 and TRBJ2-2, with 9 nucleotides matching TRBD1. With V trimmed by 1 base and J by 6 bases, 6 bases remained unmatched. This CDR3 contains 16 residues. The germline V gene has CDR1 SGHVS and CDR2 FQNEAQ. CDR3 sequence (DNA): TGTGCCAGCAGCTTAGGTCTGGGGACAGGGCCCGGGGAGCTGTTTTTT. It specifies CASSLGLGTGPGELFF. Combining the CDR3 with reference TRBV7-8 and TRBJ2-2 gives the whole variable domain GAGVSQSPRYKVAKRGQDVALRCDPISGHVSLFWYQQALGQGPEFLTYFQNEAQLDKSGLPSDRFFAERPEGSVSTLKIQRTQQEDSAVYLCASSLGLGTGPGELFFGEGSRLTVL.

The rearrangement joins TRBV5-6 to TRBJ2-5, with TRBD2 as a possible D gene (5 bases). The CDR3 length is 14 residues. Trimming removed 3 bases at V and 2 bases at J, with 11 bases between. Germline V gene sequence: CDR1 SGHDT, CDR2 YYEEEE. CDR3 sequence: CASSSRAHQETQYF. CDR3 DNA sequence: TGTGCCAGCAGCTCGAGGGCGCATCAAGAGACCCAGTACTTC.

The rearrangement uses TRBV9 and TRBJ1-2, with TRBD1 as a possible D gene (6 bases). The CDR3 runs to 15 residues. V gave up 0 bases and J gave up 2 bases, with 11 bases separating them. Germline V gene lookup returns CDR1 SGDLS and CDR2 YYNGEE. The CDR3 DNA is TGTGCCAGCAGCGTAGGTGGGGGGCTGAACTATGGCTACACCTTC. Translation gives CASSVGGGLNYGYTF.

CDR3 sequence reads: CASSILDLRDRGPGYTF. The CDR3 DNA follows: TGTGCCAGTAGTATTCTAGACCTCCGGGACAGGGGGCCCGGCTACACCTTC. This sequence joins TRBV19 and TRBJ1-2, with 12 bases that match TRBD1. The V gene's germline CDR1 is LNHDA and CDR2 SQIVND (reference sequence). The CDR3 contains 17 residues. V was pared by 3 bases and J by 8 bases, with 13 bases of the junction left unmatched.

The chain combines TRBV7-9 with TRBJ1-6; D is perhaps TRBD1 (5 bases). CDR3 size: 16 residues. Trimming pared 5 bases from V and 6 bases from J, leaving 17 bases between. Germline V CDR1 and CDR2: SEHNR, FQNEAQ (reference sequence). CDR3 region: CASSPQGAVPNSPLHF. The CDR3 DNA sequence: TGTGCCAGCAGCCCCCAAGGGGCAGTGCCTAATTCACCCCTCCACTTT.

This chain uses TRBV7-2 with TRBJ2-3; 9 bases map to TRBD2. J was trimmed by 4 bases and V by 6 bases; bases with no gene match: 5. CDR3 length: 14 amino acids. The germline CDR1 and CDR2 sequences are SGHTA and FQGNSA. This CDR3 is CASREGLAADTQYF. The CDR3 nucleotides are TGTGCCAGCAGAGAGGGACTAGCCGCAGATACGCAGTATTTT.

This clone was seen a single time. The J gene is TRBJ1-5, the V gene TRBV5-6; D gene ambiguous. The CDR3 consists of 12 residues. CDR1 is SGHDT and CDR2 is YYEEEE in the germline V gene. The ends were cut back, 2 bases at V and 6 bases at J, with 6 bases in the middle. As DNA, the CDR3 is TGTGCCAGCAGCTTCGGTTCTCAGCCCCAGCATTTT. Translated, it gives CASSFGSQPQHF.

The chain links TRBV24-1 to TRBJ1-4; D is uncertain. The CDR3 is 13 amino acids. Germline values: CDR1 KGHDR, CDR2 SFDVKD. V was clipped by 3 bases and J by 8 bases, with 9 bases between them. Here the CDR3 reads CATSDPRQEKLFF. CDR3 DNA: TGTGCCACCAGTGATCCAAGACAAGAAAAACTGTTTTTT.

The V and J genes are TRBV12-5 and TRBJ2-5; D is uncertain. The V gene's germline CDR1 is LGHNT and CDR2 FRNRAP. Deletions cut 6 bases from V and 9 bases from J, with 11 bases between. This CDR3 region has 11 residues. The CDR3 DNA is TGTGCTAGTGGGACCCTAGTATCCCAGTACTTC. It encodes CASGTLVSQYF.

V gene TRBV11-1 combines with J gene TRBJ2-1; TRBD2 aligns across 15 bases. Germline trimming cut 3 bases from V and 10 bases from J; bases unmatched to any gene: 4. CDR1 and CDR2 from the germline V gene are SGHAT and FQDESV (reference sequence). CDR3 size: 15 residues. The CDR3 is CASSLGLAGGGEQFF. CDR3 coding DNA: TGTGCCAGCAGCTTGGGACTAGCGGGGGGAGGGGAGCAGTTCTTC.

The chain is built from TRBV5-4 and TRBJ2-2; D is unclear. V was clipped by 4 bases and J by 0 bases, with 13 bases between them. Germline-derived CDR1 and CDR2 are SGHNT and YYREEE (reference sequence). The CDR3 consists of 16 residues. In DNA, the CDR3 is TGTGCCAGCAGCACCAACGCATTAACGAACACCGGGGAGCTGTTTTTT. As protein: CASSTNALTNTGELFF.

Details on this clone: The junction departs from the called germline gene at one end, perhaps through a read error. Here the CDR3 DNA reads TGCACCTATTGGGCTTGGGCAGACACAGATACGCAGTATTTT. It yields the protein CTYWAWADTDTQYF. This sequence joins TRBV19 and TRBJ2-3, with D unresolved. This CDR3 has 14 amino acids. CDR1 and CDR2 from the germline V gene are LNHDA and SQIVND (reference sequence).

This sequence joins TRBV5-1 and TRBJ1-5; no reliable D call. The V end lost 0 bases, the J end lost 0 bases, and 1 base lay between the germline ends. Looked up from germline, CDR1 is SGHRS and CDR2 is YFSETQ. The CDR3 totals 13 residues. The CDR3 reads CASSLGSNQPQHF. The CDR3, as DNA: TGCGCCAGCAGCTTGGGTAGCAATCAGCCCCAGCATTTT.

This chain uses TRBV30 with TRBJ1-1; D gene ambiguous. The CDR3 spans 11 residues. The germline gives CDR1 GTSNPN, CDR2 SVGIG (reference sequence). The V end lost 2 bases, the J end lost 4 bases, and 5 bases lay between the germline ends. CDR3 loop: CAWSSFTEAFF. DNA of the CDR3: TGTGCCTGGAGTAGTTTCACTGAAGCTTTCTTT. The full variable domain, completed using reference TRBV30 and TRBJ1-1, is SQTIHQWPATLVQPVGSPLSLECTVEGTSNPNLYWYRQAAGRGLQLLFYSVGIGQISSEVPQNLSASRPQDRQFILSSKKLLLSDSGFYLCAWSSFTEAFFGQGTRLTVV.